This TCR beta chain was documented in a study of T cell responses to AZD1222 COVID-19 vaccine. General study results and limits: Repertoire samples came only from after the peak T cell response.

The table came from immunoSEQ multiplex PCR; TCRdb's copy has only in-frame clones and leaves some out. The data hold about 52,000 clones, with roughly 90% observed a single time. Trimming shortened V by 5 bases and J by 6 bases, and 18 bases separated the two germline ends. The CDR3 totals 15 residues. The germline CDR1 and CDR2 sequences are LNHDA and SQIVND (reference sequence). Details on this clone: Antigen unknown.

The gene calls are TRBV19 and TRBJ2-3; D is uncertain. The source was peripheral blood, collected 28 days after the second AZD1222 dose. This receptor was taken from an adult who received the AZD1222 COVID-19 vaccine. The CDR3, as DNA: TGTGCCAGTAGTCCCTCAAGTGGTGTCGGGGATACGCAGTATTTT. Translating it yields CASSPSSGVGDTQYF.